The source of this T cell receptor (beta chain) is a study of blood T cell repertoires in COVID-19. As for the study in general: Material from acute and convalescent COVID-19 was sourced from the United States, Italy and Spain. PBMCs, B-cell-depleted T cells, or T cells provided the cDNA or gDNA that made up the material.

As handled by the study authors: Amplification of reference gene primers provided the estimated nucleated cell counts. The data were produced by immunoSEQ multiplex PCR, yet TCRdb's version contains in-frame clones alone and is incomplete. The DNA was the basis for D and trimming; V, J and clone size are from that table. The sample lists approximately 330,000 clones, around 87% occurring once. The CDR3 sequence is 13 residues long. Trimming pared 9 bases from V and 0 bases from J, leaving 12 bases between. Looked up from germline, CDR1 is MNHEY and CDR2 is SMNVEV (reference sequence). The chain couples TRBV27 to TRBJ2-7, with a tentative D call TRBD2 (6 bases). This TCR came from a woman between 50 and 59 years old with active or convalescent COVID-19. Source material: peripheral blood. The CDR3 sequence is CASRTTSSYEQYF. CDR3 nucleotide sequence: TGTGCCAGTAGGACTACTAGCTCCTACGAGCAGTACTTC.